The 31 T cell receptor beta chains presented below share a single source sample, sequenced in a study of identical twins. TCRdb reprocessed the 5' RACE reads with MiXCR, giving one entry per CDR3 protein. The sample has 450,000 or so distinct CDR3 sequences, 13% to 15% seen once. These same records also appear under a second study, on yellow fever vaccine responses in identical twins.

The sample comprised CD4+ T cells sorted from blood. Receptors were obtained from a woman aged 18 to 35 in good health.

This clonotype appeared many times. The chain combines TRBV20-1 with TRBJ2-3; TRBD2 matches at 10 bases. V shed 3 bases and J 2 bases; nucleotides not matched to a gene: 2. The CDR3 has 14 amino acids. CDR1 and CDR2 (germline): DFQATT, SNEGSKA (reference sequence). CDR3 sequence reads: CSARLAGVTDTQYF. CDR3 bases: TGCAGTGCTAGGCTAGCGGGAGTCACAGATACGCAGTATTTT.

This rearrangement joins TRBV21-1 to TRBJ2-2; no DNA check was done on the table's D call, TRBD2. TRBV21-1 is a pseudogene segment. The CDR3 runs 18 residues. The CDR3 spells CAPKEASGGTKNTGELFF. As DNA, the CDR3 is TGTGCCCCCAAAGAGGCTAGCGGGGGGACAAAGAACACCGGGGAGCTGTTTTTT.

This clonotype was counted between two and nine times. The chain links TRBV10-3 to TRBJ1-1; the match to TRBD1 covers 7 bases. Germline values: CDR1 ENHRY, CDR2 SYGVKD. The CDR3 length is 13 residues. With 6 bases clipped from V and 4 bases from J, the junction kept 5 bases outside the gene matches. CDR3 DNA sequence: TGTGCCATCAGGGGGACAGAACTCACTGAAGCTTTCTTT. Amino acids: CAIRGTELTEAFF.

V gene TRBV29-1 combines with J gene TRBJ2-2; weak D call: TRBD1 (6 bases). This CDR3 comprises 15 residues. CDR1 is SQVTM, CDR2 ANQGSEA, per germline. V was clipped by 7 bases and J by 1 base, with 16 bases between them. CDR3 residues: CSAMGQGQNTGELFF. The DNA for the CDR3 is TGCAGCGCCATGGGGCAGGGACAGAACACCGGGGAGCTGTTTTTT.

This clonotype was seen a handful of times. V gene TRBV7-9 combines with J gene TRBJ2-2; D is ambiguous. The CDR3 spans 17 residues. The V and J ends lost 5 bases and 0 bases respectively, with 16 bases between them. Germline CDR1 SEHNR, CDR2 FQNEAQ (reference sequence). CDR3 residues: CASSQLGRTSNTGELFF. DNA for the CDR3: TGTGCCAGCAGCCAGTTGGGCAGGACCTCGAACACCGGGGAGCTGTTTTTT.

This clonotype was seen only a few times. The chain recombines TRBV3-1 with TRBJ2-5, with 7 bases fitting TRBD2. The CDR3 is made up of 15 amino acids. V trimming: 0 bases; J trimming: 4 bases; junction bases outside the gene matches: 5. The germline V gene has CDR1 LGHDT and CDR2 YNNKEL (reference sequence). The CDR3, as DNA: TGTGCCAGCAGCCAAGAGTACCCGGGAGGAGAGACCCAGTACTTC. It codes for CASSQEYPGGETQYF.

The chain combines TRBV2 with TRBJ2-1, with 14 nucleotides matching TRBD2. The J segment lost 9 bases and the V segment lost 4 bases, leaving 8 bases of the junction unmatched. The CDR3 has 16 amino acids. CDR1 and CDR2 from the germline V gene are SNHLY and FYNNEI. CDR3: CASSVGTSGRAGEQFF. The CDR3 bases are TGTGCCAGCAGTGTTGGGACTAGCGGGAGAGCCGGTGAGCAGTTCTTC.

The table lists this clonotype with a few counts. This chain links TRBV27 with TRBJ2-7; TRBD2 agrees at 8 bases. The germline CDR1 and CDR2 sequences are MNHEY and SMNVEV (reference sequence). This CDR3 region has 15 residues. J was trimmed by 5 bases and V by 0 bases; bases with no gene match: 6. This chain's CDR3 is CASSLSSGGFNEQYF. In nucleotides, the CDR3 is TGTGCCAGCAGTTTATCTTCGGGGGGGTTCAACGAGCAGTACTTC.

This clonotype has more than one count but fewer than ten. V gene TRBV2 combines with J gene TRBJ2-2; 8 bases are shared with TRBD1. From germline, CDR1 is SNHLY and CDR2 FYNNEI. With V trimmed by 6 bases and J by 1 base, 4 bases remained unmatched. The CDR3 totals 15 residues. The DNA for the CDR3 is TGTGCCAGCAGAGATGACAGGGGGAACACCGGGGAGCTGTTTTTT. Amino acid sequence: CASRDDRGNTGELFF.

This sequence joins TRBV7-3 and TRBJ2-1, with no clear D. The V end was cut by 1 base, the J end by 10 bases, with 11 bases between. The CDR3 has 13 amino acids. The germline V gene has CDR1 SGHTA and CDR2 FQGTGA. The CDR3 reads CASSLRSTGEQFF. In nucleotides, the CDR3 is TGTGCCAGCAGCTTAAGGTCGACCGGCGAGCAGTTCTTC.

The chain joins TRBV28 to TRBJ2-2; TRBD2 is a possible D gene (6 bases). Germline CDR1 is MDHEN and CDR2 is SYDVKM. V dropped 8 bases and J dropped 5 bases, with 12 bases sitting between them. The CDR3 contains 13 residues. CDR3 DNA sequence: TGTGCCAGCCGGAGCGGGCATACCGGGGAGCTGTTTTTT. This sequence encodes CASRSGHTGELFF. Using reference TRBV28 and TRBJ2-2 for the parts outside the CDR3, the full variable domain is DVKVTQSSRYLVKRTGEKVFLECVQDMDHENMFWYRQDPGLGLRLIYFSYDVKMKEKGDIPEGYSVSREKKERFSLILESASTNQTSMYLCASRSGHTGELFFGEGSRLTVL.

The chain carries TRBV7-2 and TRBJ2-1, with 8 nucleotides matching TRBD2. In germline, CDR1 is SGHTA, CDR2 FQGNSA. With V trimmed by 5 bases and J by 4 bases, 4 bases remained unmatched. This CDR3 has 14 amino acids. CDR3 DNA: TGTGCCAGCAGCGCCGGGACTAGTTACAATGAGCAGTTCTTC. This gives the protein CASSAGTSYNEQFF.

This clonotype came up a few times. The genes are TRBV28 and TRBJ1-4, with D uncertain. The CDR3 contains 15 residues. Germline-derived CDR1 and CDR2 are MDHEN and SYDVKM. With 3 bases removed from V and 8 bases from J, the gap between germline ends came to 16 bases. The CDR3 loop reads CASSFYPSVIEKLFF. The DNA of the CDR3 is TGTGCCAGCAGTTTTTACCCGTCCGTAATCGAAAAACTGTTTTTT.

This clonotype was seen a handful of times. V usage is TRBV18 and J usage is TRBJ2-7; tentatively, D is TRBD1 (6 bases). CDR1 and CDR2 from the germline V gene are KGHSH and LQKENI. The V gene lost 3 bases and the J gene lost 5 bases, with 11 bases spanning the gap. The length of the CDR3 is 13 residues. The CDR3, as DNA: TGTGCCAGCTCACCTCAACAGGGCGACGAGCAGTACTTC. Its translation is CASSPQQGDEQYF.

V usage is TRBV7-9 and J usage is TRBJ1-1; TRBD1 aligns across 7 bases. The CDR3 contains 15 residues. The V gene's germline CDR1 is SEHNR and CDR2 FQNEAQ (reference sequence). Losses at the gene ends were 7 bases for V and 5 bases for J; bases not matched to a gene: 13. The CDR3 loop is CASKNRTGGNTEAFF. The CDR3 DNA reads TGTGCCAGCAAGAACAGGACAGGCGGCAATACTGAAGCTTTCTTT.

This chain connects TRBV24-1 to TRBJ2-5, with 9 bases fitting TRBD1. From germline, CDR1 is KGHDR and CDR2 SFDVKD. J gave up 4 bases and V 7 bases, and 3 bases lay outside the gene matches. This CDR3 contains 13 residues. DNA for the CDR3: TGTGCCACCAGAGCGACAGGGGGAGAGACCCAGTACTTC. Its translation: CATRATGGETQYF.

This chain links TRBV7-6 with TRBJ2-5; no clear D gene. Trimming stripped 5 bases from V and 0 bases from J, with 7 bases between. Per germline, CDR1 SGHVS and CDR2 FNYEAQ. The CDR3 runs to 13 residues. This CDR3 is CASSRNYQETQYF. The CDR3 region has the DNA TGTGCCAGCAGCCGTAATTACCAAGAGACCCAGTACTTC.

The chain joins TRBV6-1 to TRBJ1-1, with D unresolved. CDR3 length equals 15 residues. The V gene's germline CDR1 is MNHNS and CDR2 SASEGT. V was clipped by 5 bases and J by 1 base, with 14 bases between them. The CDR3 sequence: CASSPDVDRNTEAFF. Written as DNA, the CDR3 is TGTGCCAGCAGTCCCGACGTAGATAGGAACACTGAAGCTTTCTTT.

In this sample, this clonotype turned up a few times. The chain combines TRBV7-2 with TRBJ2-7; 9 bases match TRBD1. The CDR3 runs 16 residues. The junction had 9 bases not matched to a gene; V was cut back by 5 bases and J by 1 base. Germline assignment: CDR1 SGHTA and CDR2 FQGNSA. Here the CDR3 reads CASSPGTGKPSYEQYF. The CDR3 nucleotides read TGTGCCAGCAGCCCTGGGACAGGGAAGCCTTCCTACGAGCAGTACTTC.

This clonotype has only a few counts. The CDR3 nucleotides read TGTGCCAGCAGTCCGCCACAGGGAACCTATGGCTACACCTTC. This codes for CASSPPQGTYGYTF. The gene calls are TRBV28 and TRBJ1-2, with D maybe TRBD1 (6 bases). V was shortened by 5 bases and J by 4 bases, with 14 bases between the two germline ends. This CDR3 has 14 amino acids. Germline-derived CDR1 and CDR2 are MDHEN and SYDVKM.

This clonotype was picked up a small number of times. The chain joins TRBV10-2 to TRBJ1-5; perhaps TRBD1 as D (6 bases). V lost 0 bases, J lost 5 bases, and 8 bases lay in between. Germline V gene sequence: CDR1 WSHSY, CDR2 SAAADI. This CDR3 region has 14 residues. Written as DNA, the CDR3 is TGCGCCAGCAGTGAGTCCAAGGGGGATCAGCCCCAGCATTTT. Translated, it gives CASSESKGDQPQHF.

This clonotype was seen only once. This rearrangement joins TRBV2 to TRBJ2-7, with TRBD1 identical over 7 bases. CDR3 length: 13 amino acids. Germline CDR1 reads SNHLY; CDR2 reads FYNNEI. Trimming removed 7 bases from V and 4 bases from J; junction bases left unmatched: 7. CDR3 residues: CASITGESYEQYF. The CDR3 DNA reads TGTGCCAGCATTACAGGGGAATCGTACGAGCAGTACTTC. The whole variable domain, remainder taken from reference TRBV2 and TRBJ2-7, is EPEVTQTPSHQVTQMGQEVILRCVPISNHLYFYWYRQILGQKVEFLVSFYNNEISEKSEIFDDQFSVERPDGSNFTLKIRSTKLEDSAMYFCASITGESYEQYFGPGTRLTVT.

This clonotype was seen a handful of times. J is TRBJ1-1 and V is TRBV28, with 7 bases lining up with TRBD1. The CDR3 covers 11 residues. The trim removed 6 bases at V and 12 bases at J, leaving 7 bases unmatched. Germline V gene sequence: CDR1 MDHEN, CDR2 SYDVKM. CDR3: CASRATGISFF. Here the CDR3 DNA reads TGTGCCAGCAGGGCGACAGGGATATCTTTCTTT.

The chain employs TRBV10-3 and TRBJ1-3, with TRBD1 as a possible D gene (5 bases). The length of the CDR3 is 15 residues. Deletions cut 7 bases from V and 1 base from J, with 14 bases between. Germline V gene sequence: CDR1 ENHRY, CDR2 SYGVKD. CDR3 amino acids: CAITNMGGSGNTIYF. CDR3 nucleotides: TGTGCCATCACCAATATGGGGGGATCTGGAAACACCATATATTTT.

The chain carries TRBV10-3 and TRBJ2-7; D uncertain. The CDR3 has 13 residues. Trimming took off 3 bases at V and 2 bases at J, with 8 bases between the two ends. From germline, CDR1 is ENHRY and CDR2 SYGVKD. The CDR3 sequence is CAISEGQTYEQYF. In DNA form, the CDR3 reads TGTGCCATCAGTGAAGGCCAAACCTACGAGCAGTACTTC.

This clonotype was recorded a few times. The chain carries TRBV2 and TRBJ2-7; D gene ambiguous. The CDR3 is 13 amino acids. V gave up 0 bases and J gave up 9 bases, with 12 bases separating them. Germline V gene sequence: CDR1 SNHLY, CDR2 FYNNEI. The CDR3 DNA sequence: TGTGCCAGCAGTGAAGCACCCAATGGCGCGCAGTACTTC. It encodes CASSEAPNGAQYF.

This sequence joins TRBV20-1 and TRBJ2-5, with D hard to call. The CDR3 loop spans 14 amino acids. With 6 bases removed from V and 0 bases from J, the gap between germline ends came to 14 bases. The V gene's germline CDR1 is DFQATT and CDR2 SNEGSKA (reference sequence). CDR3 amino acids: CSAAALNYQETQYF. Written as DNA, the CDR3 is TGCAGTGCCGCAGCCCTCAACTACCAAGAGACCCAGTACTTC.

The chain joins TRBV6-6 to TRBJ2-1; D unclear. Per germline, CDR1 MNHNY and CDR2 SVGAGI (reference sequence). The CDR3 consists of 12 residues. Trimming removed 0 bases at V and 9 bases at J, with 6 bases between. The DNA for the CDR3 is TGTGCCAGCAGTTACTCAGGGTCTGAGCAGTTCTTC. It codes for CASSYSGSEQFF.

This clonotype has more than one count but fewer than ten. The chain joins TRBV10-3 to TRBJ1-4; no reliable D call. This CDR3 contains 14 residues. The V gene's germline CDR1 is ENHRY and CDR2 SYGVKD. V shed 0 bases and J shed 5 bases, with 7 bases lying between them. Here the CDR3 DNA reads TGTGCCATCAGTGAGTCGGGTGGGAATGAAAAACTGTTTTTT. It encodes CAISESGGNEKLFF.

The CDR3 nucleotides read TGCGCCAGCAGCGGGGGACAGGGGGCCACTGAAGCTTTCTTT. Amino acid sequence: CASSGGQGATEAFF. The chain carries TRBV5-1 and TRBJ1-1; 12 bases match TRBD1. There are 14 residues in the CDR3. The V segment lost 4 bases and the J segment 4 bases; nucleotides outside the gene matches: 2. Germline CDR1 and CDR2: SGHRS and YFSETQ.

This clonotype was seen more than once but under ten times. CDR3 in amino acids: CASRYGRIVNEQFF. DNA for the CDR3: TGTGCCAGCAGGTACGGACGGATTGTAAATGAGCAGTTCTTC. The chain carries TRBV6-5 and TRBJ2-1; D is ambiguous. Trimming took off 6 bases at V and 7 bases at J, with 16 bases between the two ends. CDR1 is MNHEY and CDR2 is SVGAGI in the germline V gene. CDR3 size: 14 residues.